The TCR beta chain under discussion was sequenced for a study of shared clonotypes between healthy human individuals (TCRdb year 2020). Background for the entire study: The cohort comprised a couple of women and a few men aged 18 to 49 years. For each donor, CD4 naive and CD4 memory were each run on three plates, CD8 naive on two plates, and CD8 memory on one plate. To estimate repertoire size and how much clonotypes are shared between individuals, the study performed deep sequencing of blood TCR repertoires from 4 to 6 healthy adults. To increase sequencing depth and limit assay-specific biases, TCR repertoire library preparation and sequencing were carried out by different laboratories using diverse techniques. Per donor, leukapheresis produced somewhere between about 0.94 and 9.5 billion PBMCs.

Using the deep immunoSEQ assay, TCR CDR3 regions were amplified from genomic DNA by multiplex PCR. Extracted genomic DNA from each cell subset was distributed evenly across all wells of several immunoSEQ 96-well plates, and each plate was treated as a replicate. For sorted subsets, 150 to 250 ng of genomic DNA, equivalent to 25,000 to 30,000 T cell genomes, went into each replicate PCR. Purified libraries were quantified with a Qubit 3.0 fluorometer, sized on a Bioanalyzer 2100, and re-quantified with the KAPA Library Quantification kit. Each immunoSEQ 96-well plate was sequenced on its own single-read 150-cycle Illumina NextSeq 550 flow cell. The original pipeline was this. The immunoSEQ output contained only junctional sequences without quality scores, so filtering could not match that applied to full-length reads. To assign V/J genes and CDR3, sequences were annotated against IMGT germline references using PyIR, a Python wrapper for IgBLAST v1.9. Reads were filtered out if the reads had weak V/J assignments (E-value above 1e-6), no CDR3, stop codons, out-of-frame junctions, or ambiguous translated residues. V3J clonotypes were defined as sequences sharing an identical inferred V gene, J gene, and CDR3 amino acid sequence. The percentage overlap between two repertoires was calculated by dividing the number of shared unique clonotypes by the size of the smaller repertoire. Richness of each repertoire was evaluated using RTK rarefaction, the Chao1 estimator, and Recon v2.1 estimates of unobserved clonotypes. Generation probabilities for all TCRbeta clonotypes obtained by the gDNA method from a handful of donors were computed using OLGA. Sourced from immuneACCESS, this table was stored by TCRdb with only in-frame sequences that have V and J called. A share of the clones is absent; for the studies checked, an unresolved V gene accounts for under half, and the remainder has no known explanation. V and J calls plus clone size are reproduced from that table; the DNA served to infer D and trimming. This sample is represented by more than 150,000 clones; over 85% of them were singletons. Clones ranked in the top ten supply around 0.067% of the sample.

V gives up 6 bases and J gives up 4 bases, and the segment between their germline ends measures 10 bases. The CDR3 covers 12 residues, taking in both the cysteine and the phenylalanine. Only the CDR3 portion is preserved as DNA: 36 bases, with reading frame beginning at the first base. CDR1 SGHAT and CDR2 FQNNGV are derived from the germline V gene. The donors were healthy, HIV-negative adults with no recently reported acute infections or vaccinations. All donors were Caucasian adults living in Nashville, Tennessee, USA. CD4+ T cells were enriched by magnetic negative selection, after which naive cells were positively selected on CD45RA and the negative fraction was taken as the memory subset. Blood was collected by leukapheresis, and PBMCs were isolated by Ficoll-Histopaque density gradient centrifugation and then cryopreserved in liquid nitrogen vapor phase. Analytical flow cytometry was used to check the purity and quantity of every magnetically sorted T cell population. Each sorted fraction had its genomic DNA isolated and then quantified by UV absorbance on a Nanodrop 2000c.

In the case of this clone: Its binding antigen is unknown. Within one base of it there is no much larger clone, and no base qualities were kept.

Overall results and qualifications from the work: Higher generation probabilities were observed for clonotypes shared by all four sorted-subset donors than for non-shared clonotypes. The genetic and exposure-history diversity represented was limited by the small number of donors. Larger estimated clonotype richness was generally found for naive subsets than for memory subsets. Pairwise subsampling led to the expectation that sequencing depth would affect the degree of clonotype sharing among donors. Sampling was limited to blood, and TCR repertoires in tissue likely differ from TCR repertoires in blood. Even with the large sequencing depth, rarefaction of the sorted-subset datasets indicated that sequencing was incomplete. Approximately 5% of naive CD4, 3.5% of naive CD8, about 2.4% of memory CD4, and about 0.4% of memory CD8 clonotypes were shared across four donors.

This clonotype originated in a woman in her thirties in good health. The sequence is built from TRBV11-2 and TRBJ2-7, with the D segment identity uncertain. Sequenced input: naive CD4+ T cells sorted from blood. In the paper's terms, the cell subset or site label means: CD45RA+ positively selected. The nucleotides read TGTGCCAGCAGTCTCGGATCTTACGAGCAGTACTTC. Translated, it reads CASSLGSYEQYF.